This T cell receptor (beta chain) was obtained from a study of spatial heterogeneity in lung cancer. In the study overall: The average count in raw reads for each unique TCR and UMI combination exceeded 9.5 appearances.

In this sample, this clonotype turned up many times. A unique molecular identifier was carried by every single TCR cDNA molecule. TCRdb ran MiXCR on the 5' RACE reads and lists one entry per CDR3 protein. The sample records 77,000 or so distinct CDR3 sequences, 15% to 25% being singletons. Stated time point: sample taken at primary tumor resection. Tumor, nontumor lung or frozen PBMC supplied whole RNA that was sequenced unsorted. This receptor was identified in a male donor with early-stage non-small cell lung cancer. Specimen: PBMCs, collected at surgery.

CDR3 sequence reads: CASSYSRVAGQLLEQYF. The CDR3, as DNA: TGTGCCAGCAGTTACTCTCGGGTAGCGGGACAACTTCTCGAGCAGTACTTC. This chain joins TRBV6-6 and TRBJ2-7; 8 positions agree with TRBD2. Looked up from germline, CDR1 is MNHNY and CDR2 is SVGAGI (reference sequence). Trimming cost V 0 bases and J 6 bases; bases outside gene matches: 13. The CDR3 is 17 residues long.